The next 21 T cell receptor beta chains were all read from a single sample in a study of cytomegalovirus exposure and HLA in healthy donors. 60 Vbeta and 13 Jbeta primers were used in PCR. Here immunoSEQ multiplex PCR was the method, and the copy in TCRdb shows in-frame clones only, minus some. Of 80,000 to 95,000 clones listed, 81% were seen once; the top ten hold approximately 1.9%. The source material was PBMCs. The receptors shown here come from a woman aged 30 to 39 in good health and CMV-seronegative.

The chain couples TRBV30 to TRBJ1-5; 7 positions match TRBD1. Germline assignment: CDR1 GTSNPN and CDR2 SVGIG (reference sequence). The CDR3 contains 14 residues. The junction had 4 bases not matched to a gene; V was cut back by 1 base and J by 4 bases. DNA for the CDR3: TGTGCCTGGAGTGGAGGGACAGTTAATCAGCCCCAGCATTTT. Encoded protein: CAWSGGTVNQPQHF.

The chain links TRBV5-1 to TRBJ2-1; D perhaps matches TRBD2 (6 bases). V gave up 2 bases and J gave up 2 bases, with 20 bases separating them. The CDR3 runs to 18 residues. CDR1 and CDR2 from the germline V gene are SGHRS and YFSETQ. This CDR3 reads CASSLDAFAGPAYNEQFF. CDR3 bases: TGCGCCAGCAGCTTAGACGCGTTCGCGGGACCGGCCTACAATGAGCAGTTCTTC.

The chain couples TRBV7-3 to TRBJ1-1; a weak D match, TRBD1 (5 bases). The CDR3 has 13 residues. Per germline, CDR1 SGHTA and CDR2 FQGTGA. Trimming removed 8 bases at V and 5 bases at J, with 15 bases between. CDR3 nucleotides: TGTGCCAGCTCGGGGGGTTCGGGGACTGAAGCTTTCTTT. It encodes CASSGGSGTEAFF.

The V and J genes are TRBV9 and TRBJ2-7; 8 nucleotides match TRBD2. CDR3 length: 15 residues. The ends lost 0 bases at V and 3 bases at J; junction bases unmatched: 5. Germline V gene data show CDR1 as SGDLS and CDR2 as YYNGEE. CDR3 DNA sequence: TGTGCCAGCAGCGTAGGTCTAGCGGGCCACTACGAGCAGTACTTC. This translates into CASSVGLAGHYEQYF.

The chain recombines TRBV5-4 with TRBJ1-1; D unclear. Deletions cut 0 bases from V and 5 bases from J, with 11 bases between. Germline CDR1 reads SGHNT; CDR2 reads YYREEE (reference sequence). CDR3 size: 14 residues. The CDR3 coding sequence is TGTGCCAGCAGCTTGGGGCGGCGAGAGACTGAAGCTTTCTTT. This encodes CASSLGRRETEAFF. Combining the CDR3 with reference TRBV5-4 and TRBJ1-1 gives the whole variable domain ETGVTQSPTHLIKTRGQQVTLRCSSQSGHNTVSWYQQALGQGPQFIFQYYREEENGRGNFPPRFSGLQFPNYSSELNVNALELDDSALYLCASSLGRRETEAFFGQGTRLTVV.

This clone has just one count. The CDR3 here is CASSPTTLTGLLYGYTF. The DNA of the CDR3 is TGCGCCAGCAGCCCTACGACGTTGACAGGACTTCTCTATGGCTACACCTTC. The chain couples TRBV5-1 to TRBJ1-2, with TRBD1 as a possible D gene (6 bases). This CDR3 has 17 residues. V lost 4 bases to trimming and J lost 4 bases, with 23 bases between them. In germline, CDR1 is SGHRS, CDR2 YFSETQ.

The rearrangement uses TRBV27 and TRBJ2-5; TRBD2 agrees at 11 bases. The DNA matches TRBJ2-7 better at its end, which makes the J call doubtful. The CDR3 has 16 amino acids. CDR1 is MNHEY and CDR2 is SMNVEV in the germline V gene (reference sequence). DNA of the CDR3: TGTGCCAGCAGTCCCACTGGGACTAGCGGTTACTACGAGCAGTACTTC. Its protein product is CASSPTGTSGYYEQYF.

The rearrangement uses TRBV9 and TRBJ2-7; TRBD2 matches 10 bases. In germline, CDR1 is SGDLS, CDR2 YYNGEE. V was clipped by 3 bases and J by 6 bases; unmatched bases: 0. The CDR3 length is 12 residues. The CDR3 DNA reads TGTGCCAGCAGCGCTAGCGGGAGCGAGCAGTACTTC. Amino acid sequence: CASSASGSEQYF.

CDR3 DNA: TGCAGCGTTGAAGATCGACAGGACCTCCGAACGGGCACCATATATTTT. Translation: CSVEDRQDLRTGTIYF. V and J are TRBV29-1 and TRBJ1-3, with D perhaps TRBD1 (6 bases). The CDR3 runs 16 residues. Germline loops: CDR1 SQVTM, CDR2 ANQGSEA. V shed 0 bases and J shed 9 bases, with 21 bases lying between them.

The V and J genes are TRBV28 and TRBJ1-4, with no clear D. V lost 5 bases and J lost 0, with 4 bases in between. Per the germline V gene, CDR1 is MDHEN and CDR2 is SYDVKM. The CDR3 runs to 13 residues. CDR3 sequence reads: CASSLTTNEKLFF. The DNA of the CDR3 is TGTGCCAGCAGTCTTACAACTAATGAAAAACTGTTTTTT.

The CDR3 region is CASSAGLLNYEQYF. CDR3 nucleotide sequence: TGTGCCAGCAGCGCCGGACTCCTTAACTACGAGCAGTACTTC. The gene calls are TRBV5-6 and TRBJ2-7; D possibly corresponds to TRBD2 (5 bases). CDR3 size: 14 residues. V lost 4 bases and J lost 3, with 14 bases in between. Germline V gene lookup returns CDR1 SGHDT and CDR2 YYEEEE.

The chain recombines TRBV18 with TRBJ1-1, with unresolved D. CDR3 length: 14 amino acids. The germline V gene has CDR1 KGHSH and CDR2 LQKENI. V was pared by 2 bases and J by 0 bases, with 7 bases between. For the CDR3, the DNA is TGTGCCAGCTCACCAGACACCGTGAACACTGAAGCTTTCTTT. Translating gives CASSPDTVNTEAFF.

V and J are TRBV5-1 and TRBJ1-2, with TRBD1 identical over 8 bases. CDR1 and CDR2 (germline): SGHRS, YFSETQ. The CDR3 length is 14 residues. Trimming took 4 bases from V and 3 from J; bases not matched to a gene: 5. Here the CDR3 reads CASSLQGDHYGYTF. The CDR3 DNA reads TGCGCCAGCAGCCTACAGGGGGACCACTATGGCTACACCTTC.

This clone was seen a single time. The CDR3 here is CASSIRGGELFF. The CDR3 DNA sequence: TGTGCCAGCAGTATTCGGGGCGGGGAGCTGTTTTTT. The gene calls are TRBV5-8 and TRBJ2-2; a weak D match, TRBD2 (5 bases). Trimming left V 5 bases short and J 7 bases short, with 9 bases between. The germline V gene encodes CDR1 SGHTS and CDR2 YDEGEE. The CDR3 spans 12 residues. Full variable domain (remainder filled in from reference TRBV5-8 and TRBJ2-2): EAGVTQSPTHLIKTRGQQATLRCSPISGHTSVYWYQQALGLGLQFLLWYDEGEERNRGNFPPRFSGRQFPNYSSELNVNALELEDSALYLCASSIRGGELFFGEGSRLTVL.

V usage is TRBV7-3 and J usage is TRBJ2-3, with TRBD2 identical over 11 bases. The CDR3 covers 17 residues. CDR1 and CDR2 from the germline V gene are SGHTA and FQGTGA. V was pared by 5 bases and J by 0 bases, with 7 bases of the junction left unmatched. CDR3 loop: CASSTGASGRSTDTQYF. The CDR3, as DNA: TGTGCCAGCAGCACCGGGGCTAGCGGGAGGAGCACAGATACGCAGTATTTT. The full variable domain, with the rest looked up from reference TRBV7-3 and TRBJ2-3, is GAGVSQTPSNKVTEKGKYVELRCDPISGHTALYWYRQSLGQGPEFLIYFQGTGAADDSGLPNDRFFAVRPEGSVSTLKIQRTERGDSAVYLCASSTGASGRSTDTQYFGPGTRLTVL.

The chain combines TRBV6-5 with TRBJ2-1, with 9 bases aligning to TRBD2. The CDR3 consists of 12 residues. V gave up 6 bases and J gave up 14 bases; unmatched junction bases: 8. Germline V gene sequence: CDR1 MNHEY, CDR2 SVGAGI. The CDR3 DNA reads TGTGCCAGCAGCTTAGAGGGCGGGAGGGAGTTCTTC. Amino acid sequence: CASSLEGGREFF.

This rearrangement joins TRBV2 to TRBJ2-7, with D hard to call. The CDR3 totals 11 residues. Germline V gene data show CDR1 as SNHLY and CDR2 as FYNNEI. Trimming left V 5 bases short and J 5 bases short, with 7 bases between. CDR3 in DNA: TGTGCCAGCAGTCAGTCTCACGAGCAGTACTTC. Protein: CASSQSHEQYF.

This clone has just one count. The chain uses TRBV29-1 and TRBJ1-2; D unresolved. This CDR3 has 13 amino acids. CDR1 and CDR2 from the germline V gene are SQVTM and ANQGSEA. V lost 1 base and J 5 bases, leaving 11 bases between the germline ends. CDR3 amino acids: CSVEVAPTYGYTF. The CDR3 nucleotides are TGCAGCGTTGAAGTGGCCCCCACGTATGGCTACACCTTC.

The rearrangement links TRBV27 to TRBJ1-2, with no clear D. This CDR3 contains 14 residues. Germline CDR1 and CDR2: MNHEY and SMNVEV (reference sequence). Trimming took 5 bases from V and 8 from J, leaving 18 bases between them. This CDR3 reads CASSPRRAESGYTF. For the CDR3, the DNA is TGTGCCAGCAGTCCAAGGAGGGCCGAGTCCGGCTACACCTTC.

This clone was found a few times. The chain links TRBV4-3 to TRBJ2-3; TRBD2 matches at 9 bases. Germline V gene sequence: CDR1 LGHNA, CDR2 YSLEER. V was pared by 0 bases and J by 1 base, with 8 bases of the junction left unmatched. This CDR3 has 18 amino acids. CDR3 nucleotide sequence: TGCGCCAGCAGCCAAGAGGTTAGCGGGAGCCCGGGCACAGATACGCAGTATTTT. This codes for CASSQEVSGSPGTDTQYF.

The chain links TRBV9 to TRBJ2-4; D may be TRBD2 (6 bases). V gave up 3 bases and J gave up 1 base, with 8 bases separating them. The CDR3 covers 14 residues. CDR1 SGDLS and CDR2 YYNGEE come from the germline V gene. CDR3 bases: TGTGCCAGCAGCGGCGGGGAGGCCAAAAACATTCAGTACTTC. Translation gives CASSGGEAKNIQYF.